One and the same sample provided the 4 T cell receptor beta chains below, sequenced in a study of blood T cell repertoires in COVID-19. Profiled with immunoSEQ multiplex PCR; TCRdb holds only in-frame clones, not every one. The data contain more than 85,000 clones, around 84% of them singletons. Input material: peripheral blood. The receptor set was obtained from an elderly woman with active or convalescent COVID-19.

This clone was found once. The J gene is TRBJ2-7, the V gene TRBV15; tentative D call: TRBD2 (5 bases). This CDR3 is built from 16 residues. CDR1 is LNHNV and CDR2 is YYDKDF in the germline V gene (reference sequence). The V end was cut by 2 bases, the J end by 2 bases, with 16 bases between. CDR3: CATSRPKAEAAYEQYF. The CDR3 DNA is TGTGCCACCAGCAGACCAAAAGCGGAAGCAGCCTACGAGCAGTACTTC.

This clone has just one count. V is TRBV19 and J is TRBJ1-3, with unresolved D. V was pared by 2 bases and J by 1 base, with 6 bases between. Germline V gene data show CDR1 as LNHDA and CDR2 as SQIVND (reference sequence). This CDR3 contains 14 residues. The DNA for the CDR3 is TGTGCCAGTAGTATACGGAGATCTGGAAACACCATATATTTT. Residues: CASSIRRSGNTIYF.

This clone appeared a single time. The V call is TRBV15, the J call TRBJ2-1; the D is unclear. Germline values: CDR1 LNHNV, CDR2 YYDKDF (reference sequence). This CDR3 region has 13 residues. With 5 bases removed from V and 6 bases from J, the gap between germline ends came to 11 bases. The CDR3 DNA follows: TGTGCCACCAGCGTTGGGCTTTCCAATGAGCAGTTCTTC. This translates into CATSVGLSNEQFF.

V is TRBV3-1 (or the pseudogene TRBV3-2) and J is TRBJ2-7; 13 positions agree with TRBD2. The CDR3 loop spans 16 amino acids. Germline V gene lookup returns CDR1 LGHDT and CDR2 YNNKEL (reference sequence). V shed 1 base, J shed 3 bases, and the junction held 3 bases outside the gene matches. The CDR3 region is CASSQVGTSGDYEQYF. In DNA, the CDR3 is TGTGCCAGCAGCCAAGTGGGGACTAGCGGGGACTACGAGCAGTACTTC.